These 6 T cell receptor beta chains came from one sample sequenced in a study of PD-L1 blockade in urothelial cancer. Indicated time point: peripheral blood 6 weeks after treatment start. The table came from immunoSEQ multiplex PCR; TCRdb's copy has only in-frame clones and leaves some out. The repertoire holds tens of thousands of clones, with 70% to 90% as singletons. The starting material was PBMCs, obtained around atezolizumab (anti-PD-L1) treatment. The receptors shown here come from a man aged 45 to 65 with urothelial cancer.

The chain uses TRBV13 and TRBJ2-1; TRBD2 is a possible D gene (7 bases). This CDR3 contains 15 residues. The germline V gene has CDR1 PRHDT and CDR2 FYEKMQ (reference sequence). Trimming pared 6 bases from V and 4 bases from J, leaving 16 bases between. DNA of the CDR3: TGTGCCAGCAGTCCCGGGGGGACATCTTACAATGAGCAGTTCTTC. Amino acid sequence: CASSPGGTSYNEQFF.

Only one count was recorded for this clone. The V call is TRBV19, the J call TRBJ2-1; 9 bases align to TRBD2. The CDR3 spans 18 residues. CDR1 and CDR2 (germline): LNHDA, SQIVND (reference sequence). V lost 3 bases and J lost 5; bases outside the gene matches: 14. CDR3 coding DNA: TGTGCCAGTAGTATTCCCCAACTAGCGGGTATGCGGGACAATGAGCAGTTCTTC. This sequence encodes CASSIPQLAGMRDNEQFF. The whole variable domain, filled in from reference TRBV19 and TRBJ2-1, reads DGGITQSPKYLFRKEGQNVTLSCEQNLNHDAMYWYRQDPGQGLRLIYYSQIVNDFQKGDIAEGYSVSREKKESFPLTVTSAQKNPTAFYLCASSIPQLAGMRDNEQFFGPGTRLTVL.

This clone was seen a single time. The chain links TRBV5-1 to TRBJ2-5; 9 nucleotides align to TRBD1. With V trimmed by 4 bases and J by 4 bases, 2 bases remained unmatched. This CDR3 spans 13 amino acids. Per germline, CDR1 SGHRS and CDR2 YFSETQ. CDR3 sequence reads: CASSQTGGETQYF. The CDR3 region has the DNA TGCGCCAGCAGCCAGACAGGGGGAGAGACCCAGTACTTC.

The gene calls are TRBV27 and TRBJ2-3, with D possibly being TRBD1 (6 bases). CDR3 length: 14 residues. Germline V gene lookup returns CDR1 MNHEY and CDR2 SMNVEV (reference sequence). Deletions cut 6 bases from V and 1 base from J, with 11 bases between. CDR3 protein: CASRIRQGTDTQYF. The DNA of the CDR3 is TGTGCCAGCAGAATACGACAGGGCACAGATACGCAGTATTTT.

This chain links TRBV2 with TRBJ1-2, with no clear D. Germline V gene lookup returns CDR1 SNHLY and CDR2 FYNNEI. The CDR3 sequence is 14 residues long. Trimming cost V 8 bases and J 2 bases, with 15 bases left between them. CDR3 DNA sequence: TGTGCCAGCCCCCCCTGGAGGCAGAACTATGGCTACACCTTC. Amino acids: CASPPWRQNYGYTF.

The V and J genes are TRBV29-1 and TRBJ1-4; D gene unclear. From germline, CDR1 is SQVTM and CDR2 ANQGSEA. The CDR3 is 13 residues long. Trimming shortened V by 7 bases and J by 3 bases, and 12 bases separated the two germline ends. The CDR3 here is CSAHEAANEKLFF. The CDR3 nucleotides are TGCAGCGCTCACGAGGCAGCTAATGAAAAACTGTTTTTT.